One and the same sample provided the 19 T cell receptor beta chains below, sequenced in a study of blood T cells in healthy people across ages. Through a sample-barcoded 5' primer and a J-beta primer mix, a second PCR was run for roughly 6 to 12 cycles. TCRdb re-called the 5' RACE reads with MiXCR, one entry per CDR3 protein. The table records around 1.5 million distinct CDR3 sequences, around 59% of them present only once. Material for sequencing was blood. The source is a man between 18 and 35 years old in good health.

Note on this clonotype: Possible read error: a much larger clone is one base away. This chain uses TRBV5-1 with TRBJ1-6; tentative D call: TRBD1 (6 bases). The CDR3 consists of 14 residues. Looked up from germline, CDR1 is SGHRS and CDR2 is YFSETQ. CDR3 residues: CASSSGQSNSPPHF. In DNA, the CDR3 is TGCGCCAGCAGCTCCGGACAGAGTAATTCACCCCCCCACTTT.

The chain has TRBV4-2 and TRBJ2-1; tentative D call: TRBD2 (6 bases). V dropped 10 bases and J dropped 4 bases, with 14 bases sitting between them. Germline-derived CDR1 and CDR2 are LGHNA and YNFKEQ. CDR3 size: 13 residues. CDR3 sequence reads: CATGGRSYNEQFF. In nucleotides, the CDR3 is TGTGCCACCGGGGGACGTTCTTACAATGAGCAGTTCTTC.

CDR3 amino acids: CASSPRTDFSYEQYF. DNA for the CDR3: TGCGCCAGCAGCCCTAGGACTGATTTCTCCTACGAGCAGTACTTC. The chain combines TRBV5-1 with TRBJ2-7; weak D call: TRBD2 (5 bases). V lost 4 bases and J lost 0, with 14 bases in between. The CDR3 loop spans 15 amino acids. Germline CDR1 and CDR2: SGHRS and YFSETQ.

This chain uses TRBV10-2 with TRBJ2-5; 7 nucleotides match TRBD2. This CDR3 spans 15 amino acids. The trim removed 3 bases at V and 4 bases at J, leaving 8 bases unmatched. Germline V CDR1 and CDR2: WSHSY, SAAADI. CDR3 amino acids: CASSEVYGEGETQYF. In nucleotides, the CDR3 is TGCGCCAGCAGTGAAGTCTATGGGGAGGGAGAGACCCAGTACTTC.

This clonotype was recorded many times. The J gene is TRBJ2-1, the V gene TRBV12-3 or TRBV12-4; TRBD2 might be the D (5 bases). This CDR3 spans 15 amino acids. Trimming took off 1 base at V and 0 bases at J, with 7 bases between the two ends. For the CDR3, the DNA is TGTGCCAGCAGTTTAGACACTAGCTCCTACAATGAGCAGTTCTTC. It specifies CASSLDTSSYNEQFF.

The chain's CDR3 is CASRPGPPTVLNEQFF. For the CDR3, the DNA is TGTGCCAGCAGGCCCGGTCCCCCGACGGTACTTAATGAGCAGTTCTTC. This rearrangement joins TRBV5-5 to TRBJ2-1; D is uncertain. The germline V gene has CDR1 SGHKS and CDR2 YYEKEE (reference sequence). CDR3 length: 16 amino acids. With 5 bases removed from V and 7 bases from J, the gap between germline ends came to 22 bases.

This chain connects TRBV6-2 or TRBV6-3 to TRBJ2-1; D is undetermined. The germline V and J ends were trimmed by 7 bases and 0 bases, with 7 bases remaining between them. CDR3 length equals 13 residues. Looked up from germline, CDR1 is MNHEY and CDR2 is SVGEGT. The CDR3 reads CASNYNSYNEQFF. For the CDR3, the DNA is TGTGCCAGCAACTACAACTCCTACAATGAGCAGTTCTTC.

The chain combines TRBV10-3 with TRBJ1-4, with D hard to call. Germline V gene sequence: CDR1 ENHRY, CDR2 SYGVKD. This CDR3 has 13 amino acids. The V end was cut by 2 bases, the J end by 8 bases, with 9 bases between. The CDR3 protein is CAISELRLEKLFF. CDR3 nucleotide sequence: TGTGCCATCAGTGAGCTGCGGCTAGAAAAACTGTTTTTT.

This clonotype came up a few times. The V and J genes are TRBV27 and TRBJ2-5, with a weak D call TRBD2 (5 bases). Trimming shortened V by 7 bases and J by 11 bases, and 26 bases separated the two germline ends. The CDR3 runs 15 residues. From germline, CDR1 is MNHEY and CDR2 SMNVEV (reference sequence). This chain's CDR3 is CASTPRGPTYDEQYF. The CDR3 region has the DNA TGTGCCAGCACTCCTCGAGGGCCGACCTACGATGAGCAGTACTTC.

V gene TRBV29-1 combines with J gene TRBJ1-1; D gene ambiguous. The germline V and J ends were trimmed by 3 bases and 8 bases, with 7 bases remaining between them. This CDR3 spans 10 amino acids. Germline CDR1 reads SQVTM; CDR2 reads ANQGSEA. The CDR3 nucleotides are TGCAGCGTTGATACGGGAGAAGCTTTCTTT. Translation: CSVDTGEAFF. The full variable domain, completed using reference TRBV29-1 and TRBJ1-1, is SAVISQKPSRDICQRGTSLTIQCQVDSQVTMMFWYRQQPGQSLTLIATANQGSEATYESGFVIDKFPISRPNLTFSTLTVSNMSPEDSSIYLCSVDTGEAFFGQGTRLTVV.

This clonotype was seen once. This chain joins TRBV28 and TRBJ1-4, with D possibly being TRBD1 (6 bases). The V gene lost 8 bases and the J gene lost 8 bases, with 24 bases spanning the gap. This CDR3 has 16 amino acids. Germline CDR1 and CDR2: MDHEN and SYDVKM. The CDR3 DNA follows: TGTGCCAGCGCCTTTGGGAGGAGGGGGAAGGGGGAAAAACTGTTTTTT. Protein sequence: CASAFGRRGKGEKLFF. Complete variable domain (other parts from reference TRBV28 and TRBJ1-4): DVKVTQSSRYLVKRTGEKVFLECVQDMDHENMFWYRQDPGLGLRLIYFSYDVKMKEKGDIPEGYSVSREKKERFSLILESASTNQTSMYLCASAFGRRGKGEKLFFGSGTQLSVL.

The genes are TRBV5-4 and TRBJ2-3; 11 bases are shared with TRBD2. With V trimmed by 0 bases and J by 6 bases, 6 bases remained unmatched. In germline, CDR1 is SGHNT, CDR2 YYREEE (reference sequence). The CDR3 contains 16 residues. CDR3 bases: TGTGCCAGCAGCTTGGCCGTAGCGGGGGGGATTGATACGCAGTATTTT. This gives the protein CASSLAVAGGIDTQYF.

This clonotype was found a few times. The chain links TRBV5-1 to TRBJ1-1; TRBD1 is a possible D gene (6 bases). The CDR3 has 14 residues. Germline V gene lookup returns CDR1 SGHRS and CDR2 YFSETQ. V shed 5 bases and J shed 1 base, with 12 bases lying between them. CDR3 in amino acids: CASSDGQQNTEAFF. In nucleotides, the CDR3 is TGCGCCAGCAGTGATGGACAGCAGAACACTGAAGCTTTCTTT.

The V and J genes are TRBV6-6 and TRBJ2-7, with no clear D. Trimming removed 11 bases from V and 1 base from J, with 18 bases in between. Germline-derived CDR1 and CDR2 are MNHNY and SVGAGI (reference sequence). The CDR3 length is 14 residues. The CDR3 loop reads CAVKDETLSYEQYF. In nucleotides, the CDR3 is TGTGCCGTCAAGGACGAGACACTATCCTACGAGCAGTACTTC.

This clonotype was found a few times. The genes are TRBV4-2 and TRBJ2-7; TRBD1 is a possible D gene (5 bases). CDR3 length: 15 amino acids. Germline CDR1 reads LGHNA; CDR2 reads YNFKEQ. The ends were cut back, 0 bases at V and 2 bases at J, with 11 bases in the middle. CDR3 region: CASSQDWTSTYEQYF. The DNA for the CDR3 is TGTGCCAGCAGCCAAGATTGGACAAGTACCTACGAGCAGTACTTC.

This clonotype was counted a few times. The chain has TRBV12-3 or TRBV12-4 and TRBJ2-4; D is undetermined. This CDR3 is 12 amino acids long. V was cut by 6 bases and J by 0 bases, with 3 bases left in between. The CDR3 loop is CASRRAKNIQYF. CDR3 bases: TGTGCCAGCAGGAGAGCCAAAAACATTCAGTACTTC.

The V gene is TRBV4-3, the J gene TRBJ1-2; D is possibly TRBD1 (5 bases). CDR1 and CDR2 from the germline V gene are LGHNA and YSLEER. The CDR3 is 16 amino acids. Trimming stripped 0 bases from V and 4 bases from J, with 15 bases between. The CDR3 coding sequence is TGCGCCAGCAGCCAAGACAGGACATTTCTATTCTATGGCTACACCTTC. Its translation: CASSQDRTFLFYGYTF.

The chain recombines TRBV18 with TRBJ2-7; D ambiguous. CDR1 and CDR2 (germline): KGHSH, LQKENI. Trimming took off 2 bases at V and 2 bases at J, with 10 bases between the two ends. This CDR3 comprises 14 residues. CDR3 amino acids: CASSPKPDTYEQYF. In DNA form, the CDR3 reads TGTGCCAGCTCACCAAAGCCAGATACCTACGAGCAGTACTTC.

The V call is TRBV5-1, the J call TRBJ2-1; tentatively, D is TRBD2 (6 bases). Germline CDR1 and CDR2: SGHRS and YFSETQ. V gave up 0 bases and J gave up 5 bases, with 15 bases separating them. This CDR3 has 16 residues. The CDR3 spells CASSLEPGVLNNEQFF. In DNA form, the CDR3 reads TGCGCCAGCAGCTTGGAACCGGGAGTCCTTAACAATGAGCAGTTCTTC.